The rows below give T cell receptor beta chains drawn from one sample of a study of T-cell reconstitution after alpha-beta-depleted transplantation in children. From the PCR reads, TCRdb called clonotypes with MiXCR, one entry per CDR3 protein. The top ten clones hold roughly 25% of a sample with about 110,000 distinct CDR3 sequences, approximately 6% of them seen once. The sample was PBMCs, mostly from graft donor cells, taken 360 days after TCRalphabeta/CD19-depleted stem cell transplant. Receptors were obtained from a male patient between 2 and 10 years old who had a stem cell transplant for acute lymphoblastic leukemia, so the T cells may come from the graft donor. Both conserved end residues are part of each CDR3. D genes are given only for firm matches. Rows give clone size only sometimes, using once, few, many, or a class for an expanded clone.

>many|TRBV7-8|TRBD2|TRBJ2-1|15
TGTGCCAGCAGCTTAAGACTAGCGGGAGCCAATGAGCAGTTCTTC
CASSLRLAGANEQFF
>.|TRBV6-1|.|TRBJ1-1|13
TGTGCCAGCAGGTTCCAAGTGAACACTGAAGCTTTCTTT
CASRFQVNTEAFF
>.|TRBV7-8|TRBD2|TRBJ2-7|15
TGTGCCAGCAGCTGGTTTCGGGGGGAACACTACGAGCAGTACTTC
CASSWFRGEHYEQYF
>few|TRBV4-3|.|TRBJ2-1|15
TGCGCCAGCAGCCAGTTGCGGGGCTCCTACAATGAGCAGTTCTTC
CASSQLRGSYNEQFF
>many|TRBV7-9|.|TRBJ1-1|12
TGTGCCAGCAGCTCCCCCGAGAATGAAGCTTTCTTT
CASSSPENEAFF
>few|TRBV24-1|TRBD1|TRBJ2-2|15
TGTGCCACCAGTGATTGGGACAGGGATACCGGGGAGCTGTTTTTT
CATSDWDRDTGELFF
>few|TRBV20-1|.|TRBJ1-2|10
TGCAGTGCTTTTCCGGGACGGTACACCTTC
CSAFPGRYTF
>many|TRBV12-3/TRBV12-4|.|TRBJ1-2|15
TGTGCCAGCAGTTTGGGTAGGCAGGGAGGCTATGGCTACACCTTC
CASSLGRQGGYGYTF
>few|TRBV6-5|.|TRBJ1-5|15
TGTGCCAGCAGTTACGGCCGATATAGCAATCAGCCCCAGCATTTT
CASSYGRYSNQPQHF
>.|TRBV20-1|.|TRBJ1-2|15
TGCAGTGCTAGGTTCGCAGGGAGGTTGGGATATGGCTACACCTTC
CSARFAGRLGYGYTF
>few|TRBV2|.|TRBJ1-2|15
TGTGCCAGCAGTGAAAAAAACAGCGCTAACTATGGCTACACCTTC
CASSEKNSANYGYTF
>many|TRBV7-9|.|TRBJ1-4|14
TGTGCCAGCAGCTTTCGGGGCAGTGTTGAAAAACTGTTTTTT
CASSFRGSVEKLFF
>many|TRBV4-3|.|TRBJ2-2|13
TGCGCCAGCCGTGACGGGAACACCGGGGAGCTGTTTTTT
CASRDGNTGELFF
>.|TRBV4-1|TRBD1|TRBJ2-4|15
TGCGCCAGCAGCTCCCGGGACAGGCTTTGGGACATTCAGTACTTC
CASSSRDRLWDIQYF
>few|TRBV6-1|.|TRBJ2-2|15
TGTGCCAGCAGTGACCGGGACCCCCCATCAGGGGAGCTGTTTTTT
CASSDRDPPSGELFF
>many|TRBV6-5|TRBD1|TRBJ1-2|15
TGTGCCAGCAGCTCCCCCCGGGACAGTAACTATGGCTACACCTTC
CASSSPRDSNYGYTF
>.|TRBV4-3|.|TRBJ2-3|13
TGCGCCAGCCGAGCGGCTGGCACAGATACGCAGTATTTT
CASRAAGTDTQYF
>few|TRBV20-1|.|TRBJ2-7|14
TGCAGTGCTAGAACCCGGGGGCTTCAATACGAGCAGTACTTC
CSARTRGLQYEQYF
>many|TRBV28|.|TRBJ1-1|13
TGTGCCAGCAGTTTGGCAGGGAACACTGAAGCTTTCTTT
CASSLAGNTEAFF
>few|TRBV20-1|.|TRBJ2-7|13
TGCAGTGCTAGGTTGGACTCCGGCAGCGAGCAGTACTTC
CSARLDSGSEQYF
>few|TRBV7-9|TRBD1|TRBJ2-3|16
TGTGCCAGCAGCTTCGAGGACAGGGGGCTGCCAGATACGCAGTATTTT
CASSFEDRGLPDTQYF
>few|TRBV28|TRBD2|TRBJ2-5|17
TGTGCCAGCGGACCGTGGACTAGCGGGGGGGCCGCAGAGACCCAGTACTTC
CASGPWTSGGAAETQYF
>.|TRBV27|.|TRBJ2-7|18
TGTGCCAGCAGTCATTTCGGGGGGCGCCCGGGGTTGGCCTACGAGCAGTACTTC
CASSHFGGRPGLAYEQYF
>many|TRBV12-5|.|TRBJ2-1|14
TGTGCTAGTGGTTTGGGGCTAGTTGGCAATGAGCAGTTCTTC
CASGLGLVGNEQFF
>many|TRBV5-1|TRBD1|TRBJ2-3|15
TGCGCCAGCAGCTCGCAGGGGGTTGGGACAGATACGCAGTATTTT
CASSSQGVGTDTQYF
>.|TRBV10-3|TRBD1|TRBJ2-7|13
TGTGCCATCAGATTGGACAGGGACAACGAGCAGTACTTC
CAIRLDRDNEQYF
>many|TRBV6-6|.|TRBJ2-5|13
TGTGCCAGCAGTTACTCGAGTCGGGAGACCCAGTACTTC
CASSYSSRETQYF